This paragraph covers one T cell receptor beta chain sequence. These data originate in a study of blood T cell repertoires in COVID-19. The overall study: T cells, B-cell-depleted T cells, or PBMCs provided the cDNA or gDNA that served as material.

V lost 4 bases, J lost 1 base, and 17 bases lay in between. The CDR3 extends over 17 amino acids. Germline values: CDR1 LGHNA, CDR2 YSLEER. Generated by immunoSEQ multiplex PCR, the TCRdb table keeps only in-frame clones and is missing some. The repertoire holds about 62,000 clones, with around 91% as singletons. This clonotype was obtained from a woman aged 55-69 years with COVID-19, enrolled during active disease. The sample taken for sequencing was peripheral blood. The chain combines TRBV4-3 with TRBJ2-1; the D is unclear. DNA of the CDR3: TGCGCCAGCAGCCGAGAAACTCTTGAATTTTCCTACAATGAGCAGTTCTTC. Protein product: CASSRETLEFSYNEQFF.